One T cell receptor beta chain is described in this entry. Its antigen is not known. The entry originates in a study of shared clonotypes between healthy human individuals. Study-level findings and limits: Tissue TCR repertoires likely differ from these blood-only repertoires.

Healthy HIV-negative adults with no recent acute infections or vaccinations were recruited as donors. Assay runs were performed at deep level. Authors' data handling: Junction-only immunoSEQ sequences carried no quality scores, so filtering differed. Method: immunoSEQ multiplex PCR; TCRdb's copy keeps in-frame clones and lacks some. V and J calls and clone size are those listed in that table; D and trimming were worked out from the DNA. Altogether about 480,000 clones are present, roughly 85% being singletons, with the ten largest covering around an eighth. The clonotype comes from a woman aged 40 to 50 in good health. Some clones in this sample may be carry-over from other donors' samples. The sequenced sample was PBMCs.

Here the CDR3 DNA reads TGTGCCAGCAGCTCCCTAGCGGGAGGGGCCTACGAGCAGTACTTC. Its protein is CASSSLAGGAYEQYF. This chain uses TRBV7-9 with TRBJ2-7; 12 bases match TRBD2. The germline gives CDR1 SEHNR, CDR2 FQNEAQ (reference sequence). J lost 2 bases, V lost 4 bases, and 3 bases had no gene match. The CDR3 extends over 15 amino acids.